Sequencing of this T cell receptor beta chain was carried out in a study of cytomegalovirus exposure and HLA in healthy donors. General observations from the study: According to the study, 150 to 200 TCR beta chains were cytomegalovirus-associated. While the bulk of TCR sequences proved rare, some public TCRs turned up in many donors.

Looked up from germline, CDR1 is SGHNT and CDR2 is YYREEE (reference sequence). Trimming removed 4 bases from V and 1 base from J, with 17 bases in between. CDR3 length: 16 residues. Turning to this clone: Its matching antigen is unknown.

Clones were read by immunoSEQ multiplex PCR, and TCRdb kept only the in-frame ones, dropping some. The repertoire holds about 150,000 clones, with just over 85% as singletons. This TCR was sampled from a human donor in good health. The rearrangement uses TRBV5-4 and TRBJ1-2; no definite D call. Sequences were obtained from PBMCs. The CDR3 spells CASSKGTDGLNYGYTF. The DNA of the CDR3 is TGTGCCAGCAGCAAAGGCACGGACGGACTTAACTATGGCTACACCTTC.